A selection of T cell receptor beta chains follows, all from one sample in a study of PD-1 blockade in classical Hodgkin lymphoma. Repertoires were generated with immunoSEQ multiplex PCR, while TCRdb's copy carries only in-frame clones and drops some. The table has around 92,000 clones, 83% seen once. The sequences come from peripheral blood mononuclear cells (PBMCs), collected before the fourth cycle of nivolumab. These receptors were collected from a human donor with classical Hodgkin lymphoma. The CDR3 runs from the conserved cysteine through the conserved F or W. Fields, in order: J gene, clone size, V gene, D gene, CDR3 DNA, CDR3 protein. The D gene is left open where the match is weak. Clone size, where shown, is once, few, many, or a class for clones that have expanded.

TRBJ1-1	few	TRBV4-1	-	TGCGCCAGCAGCCAAGACGGTTTCGCAATGAACACTGAAGCTTTCTTT	CASSQDGFAMNTEAFF
TRBJ2-7	once	TRBV19	TRBD2	TGTGCCAGTAGTATAGGAGCTAGCGGCATCTACGAGCAGTACTTC	CASSIGASGIYEQYF
TRBJ2-1	-	TRBV6-5	-	TGTGCCAGCAGTAAGGACTCCTACAATGAGCAGTTCTTC	CASSKDSYNEQFF
TRBJ2-3	-	TRBV5-1	TRBD2	TGCGCCAGCAGCTTGCCAGCGGGGGACACAGATACGCAGTATTTT	CASSLPAGDTDTQYF
TRBJ1-5	once	TRBV28	-	TGTGCCAGCAGTGTCATAACCCGGGAGAGGGGTAGCAATCAGCCCCAGCATTTT	CASSVITRERGSNQPQHF
TRBJ2-1	once	TRBV5-6	-	TGTGCCAGCAGCTTGGGCGGGACTCCCTACAATGAGCAGTTCTTC	CASSLGGTPYNEQFF
TRBJ1-2	-	TRBV10-3	TRBD1	TGTGCCATCAGTGAGTTTGGACAGGGACATACAACCAATGGCTACACCTTC	CAISEFGQGHTTNGYTF
TRBJ2-2	-	TRBV7-2	-	TGTGCCAGCAGCTTAATCAACACCGGGGAGCTGTTTTTT	CASSLINTGELFF
TRBJ2-4	-	TRBV10-2	TRBD1	TGCGCCAGCAGTCCCACAGGGGGCGCCCAAAACATTCAGTACTTC	CASSPTGGAQNIQYF
TRBJ2-5	-	TRBV29-1	-	TGCAGCGCCCCGGACGGGGCCGGAGAGACCCAGTACTTC	CSAPDGAGETQYF
TRBJ1-1	-	TRBV27	-	TGTGCCAGCAGTTCAACGGGGCACACTGAAGCTTTCTTT	CASSSTGHTEAFF
TRBJ2-3	-	TRBV7-8	TRBD2	TGTGCCAGCAGACCGGGGGTAGCGGGGTTCACAGATACGCAGTATTTT	CASRPGVAGFTDTQYF
TRBJ2-2	-	TRBV5-1	TRBD2	TGCGCCAGCAGCGCTGGACTAGCGGGAAGGTCCGGGGAGCTGTTTTTT	CASSAGLAGRSGELFF
TRBJ1-1	-	TRBV7-2	-	TGTGCCAGCAGCTTACGGACGGCGAACACTGAAGCTTTCTTT	CASSLRTANTEAFF
TRBJ2-1	-	TRBV15	TRBD2	TGTGCCACCAGCACCAGACTAGCGGGATCCTACAATGAGCAGTTCTTC	CATSTRLAGSYNEQFF
TRBJ2-7	-	TRBV5-6	TRBD1	TGTGCCAGCAGCGCGACAGGGATCTCCTACGAGCAGTACTTC	CASSATGISYEQYF
TRBJ2-3	-	TRBV11-2	TRBD2	TGTGCCAGCAGGGGGACTAGCGGGATTGATACGCAGTATTTT	CASRGTSGIDTQYF
TRBJ2-7	-	TRBV5-4	TRBD1	TGTGCCAGCAGCGTTAGGACAGGGGCCCTGGGGGAGCAGTACTTC	CASSVRTGALGEQYF
TRBJ2-1	-	TRBV6-7	-	TGTGCCAGCAGTTACTGCAGCTGCAATGAGCAGTTCTTC	CASSYCSCNEQFF
TRBJ2-5	-	TRBV10-3	-	TGTGCCATCAGTGGGGTTGGGGCACTCGAGCGTCAAGAGACCCAGTACTTC	CAISGVGALERQETQYF
TRBJ1-1	-	TRBV18	-	TGTGCCAGCTCACCCCAAGCGGCAAAAACGATTCGGAAAACTGAAGCTTTCTTT	CASSPQAAKTIRKTEAFF
TRBJ2-2	-	TRBV11-2	-	TGTGCCAGCAGCCGCGAGCAGGGTTGGACCGGGGAGCTGTTTTTT	CASSREQGWTGELFF
TRBJ2-3	-	TRBV2	TRBD2	TGTGCCAGCAGGCCGTTTAGCGGGAAATGGACAGATACGCAGTATTTT	CASRPFSGKWTDTQYF
TRBJ2-3	-	TRBV9	-	TGTGCCAGCAGCCTAGGGCGGGATACGCAGTATTTT	CASSLGRDTQYF
TRBJ2-1	-	TRBV2	TRBD2	TGTGCCAGCAGACCTGGGAGGAGCGGGAGCTCCTACAATGAGCAGTTCTTC	CASRPGRSGSSYNEQFF
TRBJ1-3	-	TRBV5-4	-	TGTGCCAGCAGCTTGGGAGCCGGCGCATCTGGAAACACCATATATTTT	CASSLGAGASGNTIYF
TRBJ2-7	once	TRBV10-3	-	TGTGCCATCAGTGAAGGACAAAACGAGCAGTACTTC	CAISEGQNEQYF
TRBJ1-1	-	TRBV6-6	-	TGTGCCAGCAGTCGGGGTGGGCAGCTGAACACTGAAGCTTTCTTT	CASSRGGQLNTEAFF
TRBJ2-2	-	TRBV5-1	-	TGCGCCAGCAGCAGGACCGGGACTTTGGACGCCGGGGAGCTGTTTTTT	CASSRTGTLDAGELFF
TRBJ1-1	-	TRBV11-2	-	TGTGCCAGCACCACCCCAGGGTGGAACACTGAAGCTTTCTTT	CASTTPGWNTEAFF
TRBJ2-5	-	TRBV2	TRBD2	TGTGCCAGCGGGGGAGGGCTAGCGGGAATGGAGACCCAGTACTTC	CASGGGLAGMETQYF
TRBJ2-7	-	TRBV7-6	-	TGTGCCAGCAGGGCAGGCCCCGCCTACGAGCAGTACTTC	CASRAGPAYEQYF
TRBJ2-2	-	TRBV7-6	-	TGTGCCAGCAAGCGGAACAGGGAGACCACCGGGGAGCTGTTTTTT	CASKRNRETTGELFF
TRBJ2-7	-	TRBV7-6	-	TGTGCCAGCAGCTTAACACCGGCCGCCTCCTACGAGCAGTACTTC	CASSLTPAASYEQYF
TRBJ2-7	-	TRBV7-2	-	TGTGCCAGCAGCTTAGCGTCCTCCGGGACAACCAGCTACGAGCAGTACTTC	CASSLASSGTTSYEQYF
TRBJ1-1	-	TRBV18	-	TGTGCCAGCTCGCCTCAGGGACGGATCACTGAAGCTTTCTTT	CASSPQGRITEAFF
TRBJ2-3	-	TRBV29-1	-	TGCAGCGTTGTACGGGGTCCCCACCAGTATTTT	CSVVRGPHQYF
TRBJ1-1	-	TRBV27	-	TGTGCCAGCAGTTTAAAAGGGTCAAGCGGGGCTTTCTTT	CASSLKGSSGAFF
TRBJ1-1	-	TRBV29-1	TRBD1	TGCAGCGTTTCGACGACAGGGGGCAATACTGAAGCTTTCTTT	CSVSTTGGNTEAFF
TRBJ2-4	-	TRBV5-4	-	TGTGCCAGCAGCTTGGGAGTGGACCTAGCCAAAAACATTCAGTACTTC	CASSLGVDLAKNIQYF
TRBJ1-4	-	TRBV12-5	-	TGTGCTAGTGGTTTGGTACGAGGGGAAGCGCCACAAAAACTGTTTTTT	CASGLVRGEAPQKLFF
TRBJ2-7	-	TRBV7-2	TRBD2	TGTGCCAGCAGCTTGGCGGGAGACCGTTCCGAGCAGTACTTC	CASSLAGDRSEQYF
TRBJ1-1	once	TRBV5-1	-	TGCGCCAGCAGCTTATCCGAGGGACGCACTGAAGCTTTCTTT	CASSLSEGRTEAFF
TRBJ1-2	-	TRBV4-1	TRBD1	TGCGCCAGCAGCCAGACCGGGACAGGGGGCTACTATGGCTACACCTTC	CASSQTGTGGYYGYTF
TRBJ1-1	-	TRBV25-1	-	TGTGCCAGCAGGGGAGTGGGGGCGATAACCCCTGAAGCTTCCTTT	CASRGVGAITPEASF
TRBJ2-7	-	TRBV5-4	-	TGTGCCAGCAGCTTAAGGGGGATCTCCTACGAGCAGTACTTC	CASSLRGISYEQYF
TRBJ1-4	-	TRBV28	TRBD1	TGTGCCAGCAGAGGGGGGACAGGGGGTGAAAAACTGTTTTTT	CASRGGTGGEKLFF
TRBJ1-1	-	TRBV28	-	TGTGCCAGCAGTCCCGTCTCCACTGAAGCTTTCTTT	CASSPVSTEAFF
TRBJ2-7	-	TRBV19	TRBD1	TGTGCCAGTAGTCCGAAGGGACAGAGCTCCTACGAGCAGTACTTC	CASSPKGQSSYEQYF
TRBJ1-5	-	TRBV28	-	TGTGCCAGCCGTGGGTCAGGCCAGCCCCAGCATTTT	CASRGSGQPQHF
TRBJ2-7	-	TRBV6-6	-	TGTGCCAGCAGTTTTCAAGCTGGCGAGCAGTACTTC	CASSFQAGEQYF
TRBJ1-2	few	TRBV6-1	TRBD1	TGTGCCAGCAGTGCTCAGGGGGGAGATGGCTACACCTTC	CASSAQGGDGYTF